This TCR beta chain derives from a study of CD8+ T cells in alopecia areata. About the study: Treatment with tofacitinib (6 to 18 months) was followed by 6 months off drug. Findings and limits, study-wide: Significant decreases in scalp clonality and expanded CD8+ clones followed tofacitinib treatment. Given one nonresponder, whether baseline CD8+ expansion relates to response remains uncertain.

cDNA prepared by RNA extraction and subsequent reverse transcription served as the template for sequencing. Some clones are missing from TCRdb's copy, which holds only in-frame ones; the method was immunoSEQ multiplex PCR. The sample has 150,000 to 200,000 clones, over 55% seen once. In the case of this clone: Its cognate antigen is unknown.

V shed 2 bases and J 2 bases; nucleotides not matched to a gene: 4. The CDR3 consists of 15 residues. Germline lookup yields CDR1 GTSNPN and CDR2 SVGIG (reference sequence). As for treatment: oral pan-JAK inhibitor, 5-10 mg twice daily. The source of this sequence is a human donor with alopecia areata. Specimen: CD4+ T cells sorted from blood, collected at week 24, from a patient treated with tofacitinib. This sequence joins TRBV30 and TRBJ2-5, with 11 bases that match TRBD1. The DNA for the CDR3 is TGTGCCTGGAGTTGGGACAGGGGGTCACAAGAGACCCAGTACTTC. Its translation is CAWSWDRGSQETQYF.